This section outlines one T cell receptor beta chain sequence together with its context. This receptor's antigen is unknown. Within one base of it there is no much larger clone, and no base qualities were kept. Healthy HIV-negative adults with no recently reported acute infections or vaccinations were included as donors. All donors were Caucasian adults living in Nashville, Tennessee, USA. Magnetic negative selection was used to enrich CD4+ T cells, after which naive cells were positively selected on CD45RA and the negative fraction became the memory subset. Blood was obtained by leukapheresis, after which PBMCs were separated by Ficoll-Histopaque density gradient centrifugation and cryopreserved in liquid nitrogen vapor phase. Analytical flow cytometry was used to check the purity and quantity of every magnetically sorted T cell population. Genomic DNA was isolated from each sorted fraction and quantified by UV absorbance on a Nanodrop 2000c.

This specimen belongs to a study of shared clonotypes between healthy human individuals (dated by TCRdb to about 2020). Background for the entire study: Two women and three men aged 18 to 49 years were included in the cohort. For each donor, CD4 naive and CD4 memory were each given three plates, CD8 naive was given two plates, and CD8 memory was given one plate. Libraries were prepared and TCR repertoires were sequenced by different laboratories using diverse techniques, in order to increase sequencing depth and limit assay-specific biases. Each donor's leukapheresis produced roughly between roughly 0.94 and 9.5 billion PBMCs. Blood TCR repertoires of about five healthy adults were deeply sequenced to estimate repertoire size and the extent of clonotype sharing between individuals. The study at large found these results: Larger estimated clonotype richness was generally found for naive subsets than for memory subsets. Even with the large sequencing depth, rarefaction of the sorted-subset datasets indicated that sequencing was incomplete. Higher generation probabilities were observed for clonotypes shared by all four sorted-subset donors than for non-shared clonotypes. Sharing across a few donors was observed for 4.5% to 6.5% of naive CD4, 3.5% of naive CD8, about 2.3% of memory CD4, and roughly 0.43% of memory CD8 clonotypes. Pairwise subsampling led to the expectation that sequencing depth would affect the degree of clonotype sharing among donors. The small number of donors limited the genetic and exposure-history diversity represented. Only blood was sampled, and tissue TCR repertoires likely differ from those in blood.

The germline V gene (reference sequence) provides CDR1 MNHEY and CDR2 SMNVEV. At the junction V is shortened by 3 bases and J by 5 bases; bases outside the gene matches: 14. There are 17 amino acids in the CDR3, from cysteine to phenylalanine inclusive. Kept here is only the CDR3 DNA, which spans 51 bases and is read in frame from base 1. Using the deep immunoSEQ assay, multiplex PCR amplified TCR CDR3 regions from genomic DNA. For each cell subset, the extracted genomic DNA was distributed evenly across all wells of several immunoSEQ 96-well plates, and each plate served as one replicate. For sorted subsets, 200 ng of genomic DNA, equivalent to some 33,000 T cell genomes, went into each replicate PCR. Purified libraries were quantified with a Qubit 3.0 fluorometer, sized on a Bioanalyzer 2100, and re-quantified with the KAPA Library Quantification kit. Each immunoSEQ 96-well plate was sequenced on its own single-read 150-cycle Illumina NextSeq 550 flow cell. In the authors' own workflow: Because the immunoSEQ output included only junctional sequences and no quality scores, the filtering could not be the same as the filtering used for full-length reads. Sequences were annotated with PyIR, a Python wrapper for IgBLAST v1.9, and V/J genes and CDR3 were assigned using IMGT germline references. Any read was removed if the V/J assignment was weak (E-value above 1e-6), the CDR3 was missing, or the read contained stop codons, out-of-frame junctions, or ambiguous translated residues. V3J clonotypes were defined as sequences sharing the same inferred V gene, J gene, and CDR3 amino acid sequence. The percentage overlap between two repertoires was calculated by dividing the number of shared unique clonotypes by the size of the smaller repertoire. Three approaches were used to assess repertoire richness: RTK rarefaction, the Chao1 estimator, and Recon v2.1 estimates of unobserved clonotypes. Generation probabilities for all TCRbeta clonotypes obtained by the gDNA method from a handful of donors were computed using OLGA. In TCRdb, the immuneACCESS table is reduced to in-frame sequences with V and J assigned. These tables do not hold every clone; where another copy was compared, an unresolved V gene accounts for under half, and the others remain unexplained. V, J and clone size are those of that table, while D and trimming were read from the DNA. In all, the sample holds about 1 million clones, and roughly 70% of those were seen once. Jointly, the top ten make up nearly 1.5% of the sample.

The sample consisted of memory CD4+ T cells sorted from blood. Taken with the paper, the label for cell subset or site translates to: CD45RA-negative fraction. This receptor was taken from a man between 18 and 29 years old in good health. The rearrangement combines TRBV27 with TRBJ2-5; TRBD1 matches 8 bases in the middle. The base sequence is TGTGCCAGCAGTTTTGACTCGACAGGGGCCAGTCGGGAGACCCAGTACTTC. Its product reads: CASSFDSTGASRETQYF.